These T cell receptor beta chains were read from a single sample in a study of somatic mutations in cytotoxic T cells in rheumatoid arthritis. The assay was immunoSEQ multiplex PCR, and TCRdb's table has in-frame clones only and misses some. The table has about 14,000 clones, roughly 80% seen once. The sequencing sample was made of CD8+ T cells sorted from blood. The receptors come from an adult with rheumatoid arthritis. The CDR3 runs from the conserved cysteine through the conserved F or W. The order of the fields is J gene, V gene, D gene, clone size, CDR3 protein, CDR3 DNA. The D gene is left open where the match is weak. Expanded clones are given a class, and other clones once, few, many or no size at all.

J: TRBJ1-1
V: TRBV28
D: TRBD1
size: NA
CDR3: CASSSPGQGGTEAFF
DNA: TGTGCCAGCAGTTCCCCCGGACAGGGGGGGACTGAAGCTTTCTTT

J: TRBJ2-1
V: TRBV13
D: TRBD2
size: NA
CDR3: CASSLPLAGGYNEQFF
DNA: TGTGCCAGCAGCTTACCCCTAGCGGGAGGCTACAATGAGCAGTTCTTC

J: TRBJ2-3
V: TRBV9
D: TRBD1
size: NA
CDR3: CASSVQTGHTDTQYF
DNA: TGTGCCAGCAGCGTCCAGACAGGGCACACAGATACGCAGTATTTT

J: TRBJ2-7
V: TRBV7-6
D: NA
size: NA
CDR3: CASSLVGGSSEQYF
DNA: TGTGCCAGCAGCTTAGTCGGAGGGAGTAGCGAGCAGTACTTC

J: TRBJ1-1
V: TRBV15
D: NA
size: NA
CDR3: CATSREVQLNTEAFF
DNA: TGTGCCACCAGCAGAGAAGTACAGCTGAACACTGAAGCTTTCTTT

J: TRBJ1-1
V: TRBV4-1
D: NA
size: few
CDR3: CASSSSGSEAFF
DNA: TGCGCCAGCAGCTCTTCAGGTTCTGAAGCTTTCTTT

J: TRBJ2-1
V: TRBV6-5
D: TRBD1
size: NA
CDR3: CASSPGTGFDNEQFF
DNA: TGTGCCAGCAGTCCCGGGACAGGGTTCGACAATGAGCAGTTCTTC

J: TRBJ1-5
V: TRBV6-1
D: NA
size: once
CDR3: CASSESGYQPQHF
DNA: TGTGCCAGCAGTGAATCAGGCTATCAGCCCCAGCATTTT

J: TRBJ2-7
V: TRBV5-6
D: NA
size: NA
CDR3: CASSSLTGDEQYF
DNA: TGTGCCAGCAGCTCTCTTACTGGGGACGAGCAGTACTTC

J: TRBJ1-6
V: TRBV7-9
D: NA
size: NA
CDR3: CASRGGGASSPLHF
DNA: TGTGCCAGCAGGGGAGGGGGGGCGAGTTCACCCCTCCACTTT

J: TRBJ1-2
V: TRBV4-1
D: NA
size: NA
CDR3: CASSQDLYTGHYTF
DNA: TGCGCCAGCAGCCAAGACCTGTACACGGGACACTACACCTTC

J: TRBJ2-2
V: TRBV27
D: NA
size: NA
CDR3: CASSLLRTGELFF
DNA: TGTGCCAGCAGTCTACTACGGACCGGGGAGCTGTTTTTT

J: TRBJ2-7
V: TRBV21-1
D: NA
size: once
CDR3: CAPTARNLGGQYF
DNA: TGTGCCCCGACGGCCCGCAACCTAGGCGGGCAGTACTTC

J: TRBJ1-1
V: TRBV4-3
D: TRBD1
size: NA
CDR3: CASARDRGVGEAFF
DNA: TGCGCCAGCGCCCGGGACAGGGGTGTCGGGGAAGCTTTCTTT

J: TRBJ2-1
V: TRBV19
D: NA
size: NA
CDR3: CASSIREIANEQFF
DNA: TGTGCCAGTAGTATCCGGGAGATTGCCAATGAGCAGTTCTTC

J: TRBJ1-6
V: TRBV4-3
D: NA
size: NA
CDR3: CASSQSGRNSPLHF
DNA: TGCGCCAGCAGCCAAAGTGGGAGGAATTCACCCCTCCACTTT

J: TRBJ2-7
V: TRBV4-1
D: NA
size: once
CDR3: CASSQDGTGIYEQYF
DNA: TGCGCCAGCAGCCAAGATGGCACAGGGATCTACGAGCAGTACTTC

J: TRBJ2-7
V: TRBV7-2
D: TRBD2
size: once
CDR3: CASSPGLAGGLDEQYF
DNA: TGTGCCAGCAGCCCAGGACTAGCGGGAGGACTCGACGAGCAGTACTTC

J: TRBJ1-1
V: TRBV6-5
D: TRBD1
size: NA
CDR3: CASSRGLMGTEAFF
DNA: TGTGCCAGCAGCAGGGGGCTTATGGGCACTGAAGCTTTCTTT

J: TRBJ1-3
V: TRBV6-5
D: NA
size: once
CDR3: CASSYSKQSARNTIYF
DNA: TGTGCCAGCAGTTACTCGAAGCAATCGGCCCGAAACACCATATATTTT

J: TRBJ1-5
V: TRBV28
D: TRBD1
size: NA
CDR3: CASSSTGEGNQPQHF
DNA: TGTGCCAGCAGTTCTACAGGGGAAGGCAATCAGCCCCAGCATTTT

J: TRBJ2-1
V: TRBV7-6
D: TRBD2
size: NA
CDR3: CASSFEASGRPLKYNEQFF
DNA: TGTGCCAGCAGCTTTGAGGCTAGCGGGAGGCCTTTGAAATACAATGAGCAGTTCTTC

J: TRBJ2-7
V: TRBV9
D: TRBD2
size: NA
CDR3: CASSDPLHPRGSSYEQYF
DNA: TGTGCCAGCAGCGACCCCTTGCACCCGCGGGGGAGCTCCTACGAGCAGTACTTC

J: TRBJ1-1
V: TRBV5-1
D: NA
size: NA
CDR3: CASSLAGGDTEAFF
DNA: TGCGCCAGCAGCTTGGCAGGAGGGGACACTGAAGCTTTCTTT

J: TRBJ2-5
V: TRBV10-3
D: NA
size: NA
CDR3: CAISGGTLQETQYF
DNA: TGTGCCATCTCTGGGGGAACCTTACAAGAGACCCAGTACTTC

J: TRBJ2-3
V: TRBV7-8
D: NA
size: NA
CDR3: CASSHIGPPSTDTQYF
DNA: TGTGCCAGCAGTCACATAGGTCCGCCTAGCACAGATACGCAGTATTTT

J: TRBJ2-7
V: TRBV6-1
D: NA
size: NA
CDR3: CASSERGRSYEQYF
DNA: TGTGCCAGCAGTGAGCGGGGGCGCTCCTACGAGCAGTACTTC

J: TRBJ2-7
V: TRBV25-1
D: TRBD1
size: NA
CDR3: CASSEHRGPYEQYF
DNA: TGTGCCAGCAGTGAGCACAGGGGGCCCTACGAGCAGTACTTC

J: TRBJ2-7
V: TRBV27
D: NA
size: NA
CDR3: CASSLAVARGYEQYF
DNA: TGTGCCAGCAGCTTGGCTGTTGCGCGAGGCTACGAGCAGTACTTC

J: TRBJ2-7
V: TRBV18
D: TRBD1
size: NA
CDR3: CASSPENGQGIYEQYF
DNA: TGTGCCAGCTCACCGGAAAACGGACAGGGCATCTACGAGCAGTACTTC

J: TRBJ1-1
V: TRBV11-2
D: NA
size: NA
CDR3: CASSHSRLAWTPTGTEAFF
DNA: TGTGCCAGCAGCCATTCAAGGTTAGCTTGGACACCCACAGGCACTGAAGCTTTCTTT

J: TRBJ2-3
V: TRBV13
D: TRBD1
size: NA
CDR3: CASSLGVQGATDTQYF
DNA: TGTGCCAGCAGCTTAGGAGTACAGGGGGCCACAGATACGCAGTATTTT

J: TRBJ2-7
V: TRBV6-5
D: TRBD2
size: NA
CDR3: CASSSTSLAETYEQYF
DNA: TGTGCCAGCAGTTCCACCAGCCTAGCGGAAACCTACGAGCAGTACTTC

J: TRBJ1-1
V: TRBV5-1
D: NA
size: NA
CDR3: CASRGLQNTEAFF
DNA: TGCGCCAGCAGGGGCTTACAGAACACTGAAGCTTTCTTT

J: TRBJ2-3
V: TRBV28
D: NA
size: once
CDR3: CASTLDKGRIDTQYF
DNA: TGTGCCAGCACCCTGGACAAGGGTAGGATAGATACGCAGTATTTT

J: TRBJ1-2
V: TRBV6-1
D: NA
size: few
CDR3: CASGDQTGVGGYTF
DNA: TGTGCCAGCGGAGATCAAACAGGTGTCGGGGGCTACACCTTC

J: TRBJ1-1
V: TRBV6-1
D: NA
size: NA
CDR3: CASSEWNTEAFF
DNA: TGTGCCAGCAGTGAATGGAACACTGAAGCTTTCTTT

J: TRBJ2-7
V: TRBV4-1
D: NA
size: NA
CDR3: CASSSPLRDEQYF
DNA: TGCGCCAGCAGCTCCCCCCTTCGGGACGAGCAGTACTTC

J: TRBJ2-3
V: TRBV19
D: TRBD2
size: NA
CDR3: CASMSASGRADTQYF
DNA: TGTGCCAGTATGTCGGCTAGCGGGAGGGCAGATACGCAGTATTTT

J: TRBJ1-1
V: TRBV7-9
D: NA
size: NA
CDR3: CASSPAGLAVTEAFF
DNA: TGTGCCAGCAGCCCAGCGGGACTGGCGGTTACTGAAGCTTTCTTT

J: TRBJ2-7
V: TRBV2
D: TRBD1
size: NA
CDR3: CAIKGQAVTYEQYF
DNA: TGTGCCATAAAGGGACAGGCAGTCACCTACGAGCAGTACTTC

J: TRBJ1-3
V: TRBV7-9
D: TRBD1
size: NA
CDR3: CASSSGRTGSGNTIYF
DNA: TGTGCCAGCAGTTCCGGCCGGACAGGATCTGGAAACACCATATATTTT

J: TRBJ2-2
V: TRBV9
D: NA
size: NA
CDR3: CATISGAANTGELFF
DNA: TGTGCCACCATTTCCGGGGCAGCGAACACCGGGGAGCTGTTTTTT

J: TRBJ2-1
V: TRBV11-2
D: TRBD1
size: NA
CDR3: CATRSDRGNNEQFF
DNA: TGTGCCACCCGATCGGACAGGGGAAACAATGAGCAGTTCTTC

J: TRBJ2-1
V: TRBV27
D: TRBD2
size: NA
CDR3: CASSLFGTTSYNEQFF
DNA: TGTGCCAGCAGTTTATTCGGGACTACCTCCTACAATGAGCAGTTCTTC

J: TRBJ1-1
V: TRBV7-2
D: NA
size: NA
CDR3: CASSRIWGQNTEAFF
DNA: TGTGCCAGCAGCCGAATCTGGGGGCAGAACACTGAAGCTTTCTTT

J: TRBJ2-5
V: TRBV4-3
D: TRBD2
size: NA
CDR3: CASSRVGAGEQYF
DNA: TGCGCCAGCAGCCGAGTAGGGGCGGGGGAGCAGTACTTC

J: TRBJ1-1
V: TRBV29-1
D: NA
size: few
CDR3: CSVVGHLSANTEAFF
DNA: TGCAGCGTTGTAGGACACCTGAGTGCGAACACTGAAGCTTTCTTT

J: TRBJ2-2
V: TRBV5-6
D: NA
size: NA
CDR3: CASSLGAGELFF
DNA: TGTGCCAGCAGCTTGGGGGCCGGGGAGCTGTTTTTT

J: TRBJ1-5
V: TRBV7-9
D: NA
size: NA
CDR3: CASSGRDSNQPQHF
DNA: TGTGCCAGCAGCGGCCGGGACAGCAATCAGCCCCAGCATTTT

J: TRBJ2-3
V: TRBV10-1
D: NA
size: NA
CDR3: CASSESATRIPDTQYF
DNA: TGCGCCAGCAGTGAGTCGGCGACCCGTATCCCAGATACGCAGTATTTT

J: TRBJ1-2
V: TRBV9
D: NA
size: NA
CDR3: CASRSPTNYGYTF
DNA: TGTGCCAGCAGAAGTCCTACTAACTATGGCTACACCTTC

J: TRBJ2-7
V: TRBV6-6
D: TRBD2
size: NA
CDR3: CASSPSGGYEQYF
DNA: TGTGCCAGCAGCCCGAGCGGGGGTTACGAGCAGTACTTC

J: TRBJ1-5
V: TRBV27
D: NA
size: NA
CDR3: CASSLLGRDQPQHF
DNA: TGTGCCAGCAGTTTATTGGGGAGAGATCAGCCCCAGCATTTT